This is a list of T cell receptor beta chains from one sample in a study of tumor-infiltrating lymphocytes in primary liver carcinoma. TCRdb reprocessed the multiplex PCR reads via MiXCR and lists one record per CDR3 protein. The table records 300,000 to 400,000 distinct CDR3 sequences, around 60% of them present only once. Sequencing was performed on peripheral blood. Receptors originate from a man aged 35-49 years with primary liver carcinoma and hepatitis B virus infection. Each CDR3 is given with its conserved first and last residue. Clone size is shown for a subset of rows, as once, few, many or a class of expanded clone.

v_gene: TRBV6-6
j_gene: TRBJ2-7
abundance: few
CDR3aa: CASSGLGLAGTSYEQYF

v_gene: TRBV12-3/TRBV12-4
j_gene: TRBJ1-2
abundance: NA
CDR3aa: CAIGPQGYGYTF

v_gene: TRBV7-8
j_gene: TRBJ2-7
abundance: few
CDR3aa: CANSLGHYEQYF

v_gene: TRBV11-2
j_gene: TRBJ2-3
abundance: once
CDR3aa: CASSQGSGGPTDTQYF

v_gene: TRBV7-9
j_gene: TRBJ1-1
abundance: NA
CDR3aa: CASSLAGASNTEAFF

v_gene: TRBV4-1
j_gene: TRBJ2-1
abundance: NA
CDR3aa: CASSSDMAGAGVSRVGQFF

v_gene: TRBV28
j_gene: TRBJ2-1
abundance: NA
CDR3aa: CASSGTGDVYNEQFF

v_gene: TRBV6-2/TRBV6-3
j_gene: TRBJ1-5
abundance: many
CDR3aa: CASSYGTGTTLLF

v_gene: TRBV6-2/TRBV6-3
j_gene: TRBJ1-2
abundance: NA
CDR3aa: CASSYSKQPPTNYGYTF

v_gene: TRBV11-1
j_gene: TRBJ2-1
abundance: many
CDR3aa: CASSFGGNNEQFF

v_gene: TRBV5-1
j_gene: TRBJ2-3
abundance: NA
CDR3aa: CASRHLVGERTDTRYF

v_gene: TRBV28
j_gene: TRBJ1-2
abundance: many
CDR3aa: CASSLTGYGYTF

v_gene: TRBV11-2
j_gene: TRBJ2-5
abundance: NA
CDR3aa: CASSLGSMGLVQQEAQYF

v_gene: TRBV6-6
j_gene: TRBJ2-7
abundance: NA
CDR3aa: CASSDGQGASEQYF

v_gene: TRBV20-1
j_gene: TRBJ1-1
abundance: NA
CDR3aa: CSAITANTEAFF

v_gene: TRBV11-1
j_gene: TRBJ2-1
abundance: once
CDR3aa: CANSSSGSSYNEQFF

v_gene: TRBV29-1
j_gene: TRBJ2-7
abundance: few
CDR3aa: CSVTSSSCEQYF

v_gene: TRBV5-1
j_gene: TRBJ2-2
abundance: once
CDR3aa: CASSLEGPPNGAGELFF

v_gene: TRBV24-1
j_gene: TRBJ2-1
abundance: few
CDR3aa: CATSDLPLGSSYNEQFF

v_gene: TRBV11-1
j_gene: TRBJ2-1
abundance: NA
CDR3aa: CPSSPDTEPYNEQFF

v_gene: TRBV7-9
j_gene: TRBJ1-2
abundance: NA
CDR3aa: CASSPWTGNGYTF

v_gene: TRBV11-2
j_gene: TRBJ1-2
abundance: NA
CDR3aa: CTSSSQGLRGYIF

v_gene: TRBV4-2
j_gene: TRBJ2-1
abundance: NA
CDR3aa: CASIQDQTSGAYNEQLF

v_gene: TRBV4-3
j_gene: TRBJ2-1
abundance: many
CDR3aa: CASSSRTGGHEQFF

v_gene: TRBV11-3
j_gene: TRBJ2-3
abundance: NA
CDR3aa: CTSSLDRIDTQYF

v_gene: TRBV6-6
j_gene: TRBJ1-2
abundance: NA
CDR3aa: CASSSRLGGAPFYGYTF

v_gene: TRBV10-3
j_gene: TRBJ1-5
abundance: many
CDR3aa: CAISEDGHQPQHF

v_gene: TRBV11-2
j_gene: TRBJ2-2
abundance: NA
CDR3aa: CASSLVGGFTGELLF

v_gene: TRBV11-2
j_gene: TRBJ2-3
abundance: many
CDR3aa: CASSYGTSGYTDTQYF

v_gene: TRBV11-2
j_gene: TRBJ1-3
abundance: once
CDR3aa: CASNLVSSRNTIYF

v_gene: TRBV7-9
j_gene: TRBJ2-3
abundance: NA
CDR3aa: CASSLTLAGADTQYF

v_gene: TRBV5-1
j_gene: TRBJ1-2
abundance: few
CDR3aa: CASSLGGTSANYGYTF

v_gene: TRBV12-5
j_gene: TRBJ1-1
abundance: NA
CDR3aa: CASGLARPGVTNAEAFF

v_gene: TRBV6-2/TRBV6-3
j_gene: TRBJ2-7
abundance: many
CDR3aa: CASTPGYEQYF

v_gene: TRBV20-1
j_gene: TRBJ2-3
abundance: NA
CDR3aa: CSARPPQADTQYF

v_gene: TRBV6-6
j_gene: TRBJ2-1
abundance: many
CDR3aa: CASSKDRRPFHEQFF

v_gene: TRBV6-2/TRBV6-3
j_gene: TRBJ2-2
abundance: NA
CDR3aa: CVSMTAGELFF

v_gene: TRBV10-3
j_gene: TRBJ2-2
abundance: NA
CDR3aa: CAISDTGTGGNTGELFF

v_gene: TRBV5-6
j_gene: TRBJ1-5
abundance: few
CDR3aa: CASSLVTGHQPQHF

v_gene: TRBV7-2
j_gene: TRBJ1-2
abundance: NA
CDR3aa: CASQGQGNYGYTF

v_gene: TRBV4-1
j_gene: TRBJ2-5
abundance: NA
CDR3aa: CASSRDRVQKTQYF

v_gene: TRBV11-2
j_gene: TRBJ2-3
abundance: NA
CDR3aa: CASSFPVEASTTDTQYF

v_gene: TRBV5-1
j_gene: TRBJ1-5
abundance: NA
CDR3aa: CASSHRGEGPQHF

v_gene: TRBV5-1
j_gene: TRBJ1-2
abundance: NA
CDR3aa: CASSLVPRTGYGYTF

v_gene: TRBV28
j_gene: TRBJ1-1
abundance: once
CDR3aa: CANSPWTGGMNTEAFF

v_gene: TRBV24-1
j_gene: TRBJ1-2
abundance: NA
CDR3aa: CATSDLNYRGDYGYTF

v_gene: TRBV6-6
j_gene: TRBJ2-2
abundance: NA
CDR3aa: CASSYYDRAGGELFF

v_gene: TRBV4-3
j_gene: TRBJ2-3
abundance: many
CDR3aa: CASSQGTGNWYTQYF

v_gene: TRBV6-2/TRBV6-3
j_gene: TRBJ2-1
abundance: once
CDR3aa: CASSQLTYEHFF

v_gene: TRBV6-5
j_gene: TRBJ1-5
abundance: NA
CDR3aa: CASKRADSNQSQHF

v_gene: TRBV11-1
j_gene: TRBJ2-3
abundance: NA
CDR3aa: CASRLGVNTQYF